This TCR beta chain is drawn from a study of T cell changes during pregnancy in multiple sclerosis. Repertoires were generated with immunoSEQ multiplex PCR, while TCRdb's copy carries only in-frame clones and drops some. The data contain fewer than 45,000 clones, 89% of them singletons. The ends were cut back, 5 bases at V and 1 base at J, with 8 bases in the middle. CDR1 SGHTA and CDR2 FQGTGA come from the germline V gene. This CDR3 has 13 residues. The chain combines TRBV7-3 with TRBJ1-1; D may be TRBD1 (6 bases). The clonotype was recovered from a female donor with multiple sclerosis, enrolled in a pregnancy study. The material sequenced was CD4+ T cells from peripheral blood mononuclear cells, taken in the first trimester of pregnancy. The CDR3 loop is CASSEGQNTEAFF. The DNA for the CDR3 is TGTGCCAGCAGCGAGGGACAGAACACTGAAGCTTTCTTT.